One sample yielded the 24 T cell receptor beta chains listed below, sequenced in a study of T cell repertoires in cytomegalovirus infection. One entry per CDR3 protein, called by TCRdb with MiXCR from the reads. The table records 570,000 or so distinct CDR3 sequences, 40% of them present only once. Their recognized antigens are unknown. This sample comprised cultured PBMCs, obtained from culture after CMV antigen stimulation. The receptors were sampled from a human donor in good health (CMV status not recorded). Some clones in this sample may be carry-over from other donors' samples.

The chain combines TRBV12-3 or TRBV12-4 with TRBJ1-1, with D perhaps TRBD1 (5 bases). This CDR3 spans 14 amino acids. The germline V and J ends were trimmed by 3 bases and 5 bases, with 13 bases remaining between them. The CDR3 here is CASSFQGPRTEAFF. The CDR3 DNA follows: TGTGCCAGCAGTTTCCAGGGCCCGAGGACTGAAGCTTTCTTT.

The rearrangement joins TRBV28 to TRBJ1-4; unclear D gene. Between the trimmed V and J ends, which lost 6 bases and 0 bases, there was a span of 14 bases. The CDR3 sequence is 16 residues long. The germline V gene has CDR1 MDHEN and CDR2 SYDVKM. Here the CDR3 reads CASSLVGSATNEKLFF. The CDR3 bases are TGTGCCAGCAGCCTTGTCGGTTCTGCAACTAATGAAAAACTGTTTTTT. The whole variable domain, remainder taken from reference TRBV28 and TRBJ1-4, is DVKVTQSSRYLVKRTGEKVFLECVQDMDHENMFWYRQDPGLGLRLIYFSYDVKMKEKGDIPEGYSVSREKKERFSLILESASTNQTSMYLCASSLVGSATNEKLFFGSGTQLSVL.

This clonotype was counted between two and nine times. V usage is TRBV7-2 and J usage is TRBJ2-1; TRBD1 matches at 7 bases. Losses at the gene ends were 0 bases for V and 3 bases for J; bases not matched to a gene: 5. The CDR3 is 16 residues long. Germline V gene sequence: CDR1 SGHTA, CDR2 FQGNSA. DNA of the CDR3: TGTGCCAGCAGCTTAGCGCAGAACAGGGGCTACAATGAGCAGTTCTTC. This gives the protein CASSLAQNRGYNEQFF.

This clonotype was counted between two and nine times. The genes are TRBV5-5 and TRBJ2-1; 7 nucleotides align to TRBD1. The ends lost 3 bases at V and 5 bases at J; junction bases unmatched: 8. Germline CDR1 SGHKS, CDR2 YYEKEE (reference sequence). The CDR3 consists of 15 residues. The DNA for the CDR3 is TGTGCCAGCAGCTACGAGGACAGGCAGCACAATGAGCAGTTCTTC. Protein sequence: CASSYEDRQHNEQFF.

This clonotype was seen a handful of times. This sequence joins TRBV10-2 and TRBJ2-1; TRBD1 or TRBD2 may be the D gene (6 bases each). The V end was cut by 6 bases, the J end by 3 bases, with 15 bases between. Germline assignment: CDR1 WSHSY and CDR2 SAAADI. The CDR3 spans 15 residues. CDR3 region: CASRGAGNYYNEQFF. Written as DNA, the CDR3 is TGCGCCAGCAGGGGGGCGGGGAACTACTACAATGAGCAGTTCTTC.

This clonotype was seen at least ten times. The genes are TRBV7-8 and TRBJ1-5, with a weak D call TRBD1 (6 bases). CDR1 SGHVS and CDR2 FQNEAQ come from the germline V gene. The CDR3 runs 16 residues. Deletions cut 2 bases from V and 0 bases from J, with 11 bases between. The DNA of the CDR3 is TGTGCCAGCAGCTTAATGACAGGTTATAGCAATCAGCCCCAGCATTTT. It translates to CASSLMTGYSNQPQHF.

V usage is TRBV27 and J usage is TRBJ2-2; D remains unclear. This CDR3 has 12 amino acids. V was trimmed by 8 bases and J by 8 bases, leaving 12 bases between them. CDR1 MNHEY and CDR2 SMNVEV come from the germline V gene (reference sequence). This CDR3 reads CASRNAPGELFF. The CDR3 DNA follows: TGTGCCAGCCGAAACGCACCGGGGGAGCTGTTTTTT.

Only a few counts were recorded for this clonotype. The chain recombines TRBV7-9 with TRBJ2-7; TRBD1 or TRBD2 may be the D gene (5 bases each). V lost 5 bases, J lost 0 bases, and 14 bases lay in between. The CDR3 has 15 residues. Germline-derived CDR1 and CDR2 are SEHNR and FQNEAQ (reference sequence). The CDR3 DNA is TGTGCCAGCAGCCCTACCTGGGGGAGCTCCTACGAGCAGTACTTC. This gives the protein CASSPTWGSSYEQYF.

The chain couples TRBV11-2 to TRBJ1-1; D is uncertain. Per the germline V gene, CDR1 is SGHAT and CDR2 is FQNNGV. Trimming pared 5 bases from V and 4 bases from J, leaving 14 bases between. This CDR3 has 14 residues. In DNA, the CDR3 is TGTGCCAGCAGCAGACGATTTTCGGGCACTGAAGCTTTCTTT. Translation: CASSRRFSGTEAFF.

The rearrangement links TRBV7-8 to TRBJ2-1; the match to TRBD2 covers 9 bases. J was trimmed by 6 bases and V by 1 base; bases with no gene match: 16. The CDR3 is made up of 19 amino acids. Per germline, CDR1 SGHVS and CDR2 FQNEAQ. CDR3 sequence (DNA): TGTGCCAGCAGCTTAGGGATTCACCGGGCGGGAGGGCCGGGCAATGAGCAGTTCTTC. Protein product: CASSLGIHRAGGPGNEQFF. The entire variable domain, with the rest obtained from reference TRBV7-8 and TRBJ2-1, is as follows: GAGVSQSPRYKVAKRGQDVALRCDPISGHVSLFWYQQALGQGPEFLTYFQNEAQLDKSGLPSDRFFAERPEGSVSTLKIQRTQQEDSAVYLCASSLGIHRAGGPGNEQFFGPGTRLTVL.

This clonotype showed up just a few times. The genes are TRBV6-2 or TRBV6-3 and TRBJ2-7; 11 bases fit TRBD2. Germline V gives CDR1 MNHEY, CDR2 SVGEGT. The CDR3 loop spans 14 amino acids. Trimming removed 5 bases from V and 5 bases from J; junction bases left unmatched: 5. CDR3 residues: CASSLAGGLHEQYF. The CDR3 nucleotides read TGTGCCAGCAGTCTAGCGGGAGGCCTCCACGAGCAGTACTTC.

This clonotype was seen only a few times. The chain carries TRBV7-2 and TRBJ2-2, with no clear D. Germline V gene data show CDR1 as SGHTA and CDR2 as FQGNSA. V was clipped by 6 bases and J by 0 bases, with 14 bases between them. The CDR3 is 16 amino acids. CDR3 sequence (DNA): TGTGCCAGCAGAAGATTTAGGGCGACGAACACCGGGGAGCTGTTTTTT. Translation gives CASRRFRATNTGELFF. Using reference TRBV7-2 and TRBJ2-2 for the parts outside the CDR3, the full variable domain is GAGVSQSPSNKVTEKGKDVELRCDPISGHTALYWYRQSLGQGLEFLIYFQGNSAPDKSGLPSDRFSAERTGGSVSTLTIQRTQQEDSAVYLCASRRFRATNTGELFFGEGSRLTVL.

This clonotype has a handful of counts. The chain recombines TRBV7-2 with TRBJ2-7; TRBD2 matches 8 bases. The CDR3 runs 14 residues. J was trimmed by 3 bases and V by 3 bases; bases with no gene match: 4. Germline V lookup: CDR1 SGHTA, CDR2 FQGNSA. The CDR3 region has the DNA TGTGCCAGCAGCTTTAATAGCGGGAACTACGAGCAGTACTTC. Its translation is CASSFNSGNYEQYF.

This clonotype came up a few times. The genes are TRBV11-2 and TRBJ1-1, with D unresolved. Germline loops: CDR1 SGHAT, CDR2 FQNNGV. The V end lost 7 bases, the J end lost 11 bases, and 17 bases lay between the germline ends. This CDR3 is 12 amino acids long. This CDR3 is CASTNYPDGAFF. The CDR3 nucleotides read TGTGCCAGCACCAACTATCCGGACGGGGCTTTCTTT. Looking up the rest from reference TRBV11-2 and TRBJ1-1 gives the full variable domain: EAGVAQSPRYKIIEKRQSVAFWCNPISGHATLYWYQQILGQGPKLLIQFQNNGVVDDSQLPKDRFSAERLKGVDSTLKIQPAKLEDSAVYLCASTNYPDGAFFGQGTRLTVV.

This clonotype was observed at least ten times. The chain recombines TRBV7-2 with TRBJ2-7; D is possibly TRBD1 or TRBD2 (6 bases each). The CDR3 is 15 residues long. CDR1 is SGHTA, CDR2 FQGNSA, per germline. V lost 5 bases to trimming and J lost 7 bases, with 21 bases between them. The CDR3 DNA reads TGTGCCAGCAGCCAGGGCGGGACAATTAATGGGGAGCAGTACTTC. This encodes CASSQGGTINGEQYF.

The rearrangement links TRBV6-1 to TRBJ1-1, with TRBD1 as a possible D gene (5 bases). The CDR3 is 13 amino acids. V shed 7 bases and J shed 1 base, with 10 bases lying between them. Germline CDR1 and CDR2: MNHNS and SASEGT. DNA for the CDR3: TGTGCCAGCAATCCCGGGACGAACACTGAAGCTTTCTTT. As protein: CASNPGTNTEAFF.

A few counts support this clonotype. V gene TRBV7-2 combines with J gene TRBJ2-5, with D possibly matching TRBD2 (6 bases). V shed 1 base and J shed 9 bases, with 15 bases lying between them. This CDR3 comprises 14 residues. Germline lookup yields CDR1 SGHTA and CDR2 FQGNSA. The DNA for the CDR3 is TGTGCCAGCAGCTTAGTGGGCGGGAATAAGGCCCAGTACTTC. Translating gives CASSLVGGNKAQYF.

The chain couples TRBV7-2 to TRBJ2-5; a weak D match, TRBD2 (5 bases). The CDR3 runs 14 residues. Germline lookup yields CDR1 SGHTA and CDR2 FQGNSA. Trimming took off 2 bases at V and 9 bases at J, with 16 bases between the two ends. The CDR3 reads CASSLIVGWRSQYF. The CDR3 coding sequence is TGTGCCAGCAGCTTAATCGTCGGATGGAGGTCCCAGTACTTC.

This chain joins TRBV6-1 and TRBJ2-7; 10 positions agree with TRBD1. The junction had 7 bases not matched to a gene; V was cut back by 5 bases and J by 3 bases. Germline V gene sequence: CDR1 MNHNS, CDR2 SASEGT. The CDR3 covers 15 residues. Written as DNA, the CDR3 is TGTGCCAGCAGTTCCGGGACAGGGGTTGGCTACGAGCAGTACTTC. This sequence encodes CASSSGTGVGYEQYF.

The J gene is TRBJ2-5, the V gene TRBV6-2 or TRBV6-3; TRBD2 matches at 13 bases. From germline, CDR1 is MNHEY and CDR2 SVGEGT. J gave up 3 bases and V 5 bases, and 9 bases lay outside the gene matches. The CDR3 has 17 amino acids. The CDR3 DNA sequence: TGTGCCAGCAGTCCCGCCCGCGGACTAGCGGGGGAAGAGACCCAGTACTTC. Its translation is CASSPARGLAGEETQYF.

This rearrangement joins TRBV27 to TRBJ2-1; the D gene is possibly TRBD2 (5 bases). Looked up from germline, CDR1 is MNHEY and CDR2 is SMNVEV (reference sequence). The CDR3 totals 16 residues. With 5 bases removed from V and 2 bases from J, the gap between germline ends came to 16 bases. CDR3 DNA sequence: TGTGCCAGCAGTCCCATGGGTGAGGGAACCTACAATGAGCAGTTCTTC. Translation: CASSPMGEGTYNEQFF.

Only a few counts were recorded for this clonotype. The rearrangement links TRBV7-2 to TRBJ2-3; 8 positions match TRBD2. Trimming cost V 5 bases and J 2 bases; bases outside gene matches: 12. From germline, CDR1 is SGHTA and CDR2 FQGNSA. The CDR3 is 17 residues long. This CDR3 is CASSTGVVAGNTDTQYF. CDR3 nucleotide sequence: TGTGCCAGCAGCACCGGCGTCGTAGCGGGGAACACAGATACGCAGTATTTT.

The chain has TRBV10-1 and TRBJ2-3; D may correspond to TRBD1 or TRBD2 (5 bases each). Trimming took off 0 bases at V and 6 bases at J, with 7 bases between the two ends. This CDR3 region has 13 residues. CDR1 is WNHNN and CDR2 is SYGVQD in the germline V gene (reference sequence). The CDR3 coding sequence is TGCGCCAGCAGTGAGTCGGGGGTGGATACGCAGTATTTT. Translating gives CASSESGVDTQYF.

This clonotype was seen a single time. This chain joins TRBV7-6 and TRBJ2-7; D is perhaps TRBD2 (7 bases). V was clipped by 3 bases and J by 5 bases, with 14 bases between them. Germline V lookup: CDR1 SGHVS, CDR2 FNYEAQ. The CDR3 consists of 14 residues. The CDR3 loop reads CASSFGGARNEQYF. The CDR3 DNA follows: TGTGCCAGCAGCTTTGGGGGGGCAAGGAACGAGCAGTACTTC.